Listed below are T cell receptor beta chains from one sample, sequenced in a study of T cells in Graves' hyperthyroidism and ophthalmopathy. TCRdb ran MiXCR on the multiplex PCR reads and lists one entry per CDR3 protein. Of approximately 370,000 distinct CDR3 sequences listed, about 18% are singletons. The material sequenced was blood. The source is a woman aged 30 to 39 with Graves' hyperthyroidism that later progressed to Graves' ophthalmopathy. Each CDR3 is given with its conserved first and last residue. Each record gives: CDR3 DNA, CDR3 protein, D gene, clone size, CDR3 length, V gene, J gene. The D gene is left open where the match is weak. Clone size is not always given. Where it is, it says once, few, many or a class for expanded clones.

CDR3 DNA: TGTGCCAGCAGCCAGGAATTCAGCACAGGGCAACCCTACAATGAGCAGTTCTTC
CDR3 protein: CASSQEFSTGQPYNEQFF
D gene: .
clone size: few
CDR3 length: 18
V gene: TRBV4-2
J gene: TRBJ2-1

CDR3 DNA: TGTGCCAGCAGTATCGACCAGGGGGGCTACACCTTC
CDR3 protein: CASSIDQGGYTF
D gene: .
clone size: many
CDR3 length: 12
V gene: TRBV2
J gene: TRBJ1-2

CDR3 DNA: TGTGCCAGCAGCGGCTTGGACAGCACTAACTATGGCTACACCTTC
CDR3 protein: CASSGLDSTNYGYTF
D gene: .
clone size: .
CDR3 length: 15
V gene: TRBV9
J gene: TRBJ1-2

CDR3 DNA: TGTGCCAGTAGTATGGGGGAAGGGGCGGATACGCAGTATTTT
CDR3 protein: CASSMGEGADTQYF
D gene: .
clone size: .
CDR3 length: 14
V gene: TRBV19
J gene: TRBJ2-3

CDR3 DNA: TGTGCCAGCAGTTTAGCGTCTAGCAGCACAGATACGCAGTATTTT
CDR3 protein: CASSLASSSTDTQYF
D gene: .
clone size: many
CDR3 length: 15
V gene: TRBV12-3/TRBV12-4
J gene: TRBJ2-3

CDR3 DNA: TGTGCCAGCAGTGAAGGACACACTACAGTCTATGGCTACACCTTC
CDR3 protein: CASSEGHTTVYGYTF
D gene: .
clone size: many
CDR3 length: 15
V gene: TRBV2
J gene: TRBJ1-2

CDR3 DNA: TGTGCCACTCGCGGGCACAGGGGGCAGGATGGCTACACCTTC
CDR3 protein: CATRGHRGQDGYTF
D gene: TRBD1
clone size: .
CDR3 length: 14
V gene: TRBV19
J gene: TRBJ1-2

CDR3 DNA: TGTGCCAGCAGCTTACGTACAGGGCTGGAGACCCAGTACTTC
CDR3 protein: CASSLRTGLETQYF
D gene: .
clone size: .
CDR3 length: 14
V gene: TRBV7-9
J gene: TRBJ2-5

CDR3 DNA: TGTGCCAGCAGCTTAGCTACACAGGGGATCAGGTCGCCCCTCCACTTT
CDR3 protein: CASSLATQGIRSPLHF
D gene: TRBD1
clone size: many
CDR3 length: 16
V gene: TRBV11-2
J gene: TRBJ1-6

CDR3 DNA: TGTGCCAGCAGCCCACCCGGACAGGGGGTCCACGAGCAGTACTTC
CDR3 protein: CASSPPGQGVHEQYF
D gene: TRBD1
clone size: .
CDR3 length: 15
V gene: TRBV5-4
J gene: TRBJ2-7

CDR3 DNA: TGTGCCAGCAGTTTATCTGTCCAGGCATACACTGAAGCTTTCTTT
CDR3 protein: CASSLSVQAYTEAFF
D gene: .
clone size: many
CDR3 length: 15
V gene: TRBV27
J gene: TRBJ1-1

CDR3 DNA: TGTGCCAGCTCACCTATGGACAGGGGGAACGAGCAGTACTTC
CDR3 protein: CASSPMDRGNEQYF
D gene: TRBD1
clone size: few
CDR3 length: 14
V gene: TRBV18
J gene: TRBJ2-7

CDR3 DNA: TGCAGTGCTAGAGTTGGAGAGGACTCGTACGAGCAGTACTTC
CDR3 protein: CSARVGEDSYEQYF
D gene: .
clone size: few
CDR3 length: 14
V gene: TRBV20-1
J gene: TRBJ2-7

CDR3 DNA: TGTGCCAGTAGTATAGTACACCTATCCTACAATGAGCAGTTCTTC
CDR3 protein: CASSIVHLSYNEQFF
D gene: .
clone size: many
CDR3 length: 15
V gene: TRBV19
J gene: TRBJ2-1

CDR3 DNA: TGTGCCAGCAGCTTAGTTGGACAGGGGGCATACGAGCAGTACTTC
CDR3 protein: CASSLVGQGAYEQYF
D gene: TRBD1
clone size: .
CDR3 length: 15
V gene: TRBV7-9
J gene: TRBJ2-7

CDR3 DNA: TGTGCCAGCAGTGAAGCGCTTCATCAGCCCCAGCATTTT
CDR3 protein: CASSEALHQPQHF
D gene: .
clone size: many
CDR3 length: 13
V gene: TRBV2
J gene: TRBJ1-5

CDR3 DNA: TGCAGCGTTGAAGATCTTGACAAAGCGAGAAGGCAGTTCTTC
CDR3 protein: CSVEDLDKARRQFF
D gene: .
clone size: many
CDR3 length: 14
V gene: TRBV29-1
J gene: TRBJ2-1

CDR3 DNA: TGTGCCAGCAGCCAAGAAGGGACTAGCGGGTACGAGCAGTACTTC
CDR3 protein: CASSQEGTSGYEQYF
D gene: TRBD2
clone size: .
CDR3 length: 15
V gene: TRBV4-2
J gene: TRBJ2-7

CDR3 DNA: TGTGCCAGCAGTGCAGCAGGGGAGAGTGGCTACACCTTC
CDR3 protein: CASSAAGESGYTF
D gene: .
clone size: many
CDR3 length: 13
V gene: TRBV27
J gene: TRBJ1-2

CDR3 DNA: TGTGCCAGCAGCGCGGGGGGGGGGACAGGGGTCGCTGGCTACACCTTC
CDR3 protein: CASSAGGGTGVAGYTF
D gene: TRBD1
clone size: .
CDR3 length: 16
V gene: TRBV9
J gene: TRBJ1-2

CDR3 DNA: TGTGCCAGCAGTCCCCTCGCCTGGACTAGCGGGAGCGGCGATGAGCAGTTCTTC
CDR3 protein: CASSPLAWTSGSGDEQFF
D gene: TRBD2
clone size: many
CDR3 length: 18
V gene: TRBV27
J gene: TRBJ2-1

CDR3 DNA: TGTGCCATGGCATGGAGGGCGGAATACAATGAGCAGTTCTTC
CDR3 protein: CAMAWRAEYNEQFF
D gene: .
clone size: many
CDR3 length: 14
V gene: TRBV10-3
J gene: TRBJ2-1

CDR3 DNA: TGTGCCAGCAGCCAAGATTATCGGGGGAATGAAAAACTGTTTTTT
CDR3 protein: CASSQDYRGNEKLFF
D gene: .
clone size: many
CDR3 length: 15
V gene: TRBV3-1
J gene: TRBJ1-4

CDR3 DNA: TGTGCCAGCAGTTTGGCAGCCTACGAGCAGTACTTC
CDR3 protein: CASSLAAYEQYF
D gene: .
clone size: many
CDR3 length: 12
V gene: TRBV2
J gene: TRBJ2-7

CDR3 DNA: TGTGCCAGCAGCCGGGGGGACCCCTACGAGCAGTACTTC
CDR3 protein: CASSRGDPYEQYF
D gene: TRBD2
clone size: few
CDR3 length: 13
V gene: TRBV9
J gene: TRBJ2-7

CDR3 DNA: TGTGCCAGCAGTTTCCTCGGGGGGCTAGAGGAAAAACTGTTTTTT
CDR3 protein: CASSFLGGLEEKLFF
D gene: .
clone size: many
CDR3 length: 15
V gene: TRBV12-3/TRBV12-4
J gene: TRBJ1-4

CDR3 DNA: TGTGCCTGGGGGACAGGCTCCTACGAGCAGTACTTC
CDR3 protein: CAWGTGSYEQYF
D gene: TRBD1
clone size: .
CDR3 length: 12
V gene: TRBV30
J gene: TRBJ2-7

CDR3 DNA: TGTGCCAGCAGCCTGTTTCCCCGGAGAGAGGGACAGTTCTTC
CDR3 protein: CASSLFPRREGQFF
D gene: .
clone size: .
CDR3 length: 14
V gene: TRBV11-2
J gene: TRBJ2-1

CDR3 DNA: TGTGCCAGCAGCTTGGTCCCCCGGACAGGGGCGTCCGAGCAGTACTTC
CDR3 protein: CASSLVPRTGASEQYF
D gene: TRBD1
clone size: many
CDR3 length: 16
V gene: TRBV11-2
J gene: TRBJ2-7

CDR3 DNA: TGTGCCAGCAGTGAAGGGCCTAGCGGGATCTACGAGCAGTACTTC
CDR3 protein: CASSEGPSGIYEQYF
D gene: TRBD2
clone size: once
CDR3 length: 15
V gene: TRBV2
J gene: TRBJ2-7

CDR3 DNA: TGTGCCGTTTGGGGGGCAGATACGCAGTATTTT
CDR3 protein: CAVWGADTQYF
D gene: .
clone size: few
CDR3 length: 11
V gene: TRBV6-1
J gene: TRBJ2-3

CDR3 DNA: TGTGCCAGCAGCTTTCAGGGATACAATGAGCAGTTCTTC
CDR3 protein: CASSFQGYNEQFF
D gene: .
clone size: many
CDR3 length: 13
V gene: TRBV7-2
J gene: TRBJ2-1

CDR3 DNA: TGCGCCAGCAGCTTGGCCTCATGGAACACTGAAGCTTTCTTT
CDR3 protein: CASSLASWNTEAFF
D gene: .
clone size: .
CDR3 length: 14
V gene: TRBV5-1
J gene: TRBJ1-1

CDR3 DNA: TGTGCCAGCAGCCTAAACCCAGGGGGTTGGGGCTACACCTTC
CDR3 protein: CASSLNPGGWGYTF
D gene: TRBD1
clone size: .
CDR3 length: 14
V gene: TRBV9
J gene: TRBJ1-2

CDR3 DNA: TGTGCCAGCAGCCTTGACAGGGCTGCAGATACGCAGTATTTT
CDR3 protein: CASSLDRAADTQYF
D gene: TRBD1
clone size: .
CDR3 length: 14
V gene: TRBV7-2
J gene: TRBJ2-3

CDR3 DNA: TGTGCCAGCAGTGACCGGGACGGATCTAACTATGGCTACACCTTC
CDR3 protein: CASSDRDGSNYGYTF
D gene: .
clone size: many
CDR3 length: 15
V gene: TRBV6-1
J gene: TRBJ1-2

CDR3 DNA: TGTGCCAGCAGTTTATGGGACAGGGGCGATGAGCAGTTCTTC
CDR3 protein: CASSLWDRGDEQFF
D gene: TRBD1
clone size: many
CDR3 length: 14
V gene: TRBV28
J gene: TRBJ2-1

CDR3 DNA: TGTGCCATCAGTGAGTTGGGACAGGGGAACTACGAGCAGTACTTC
CDR3 protein: CAISELGQGNYEQYF
D gene: TRBD1
clone size: few
CDR3 length: 15
V gene: TRBV10-3
J gene: TRBJ2-7

CDR3 DNA: TGTGCCAGCAGTACGGGACGGATGAACACTGAAGCTTTCTTT
CDR3 protein: CASSTGRMNTEAFF
D gene: .
clone size: many
CDR3 length: 14
V gene: TRBV6-1
J gene: TRBJ1-1

CDR3 DNA: TGTGCCAGCAGTGAACGTTGGGGCGCTAACTATGGCTACACCTTC
CDR3 protein: CASSERWGANYGYTF
D gene: .
clone size: many
CDR3 length: 15
V gene: TRBV6-1
J gene: TRBJ1-2

CDR3 DNA: TGCAGTGCTAGAGGACAGACAGGGGGGGATTGGGAGACCCAGTACTTC
CDR3 protein: CSARGQTGGDWETQYF
D gene: TRBD1
clone size: few
CDR3 length: 16
V gene: TRBV20-1
J gene: TRBJ2-5

CDR3 DNA: TGTGCCAGCAGCTTAGCGGGGGGGTACCACGAGCAGTACTTC
CDR3 protein: CASSLAGGYHEQYF
D gene: TRBD2
clone size: many
CDR3 length: 14
V gene: TRBV13
J gene: TRBJ2-7

CDR3 DNA: TGTGCCAGCAGCTTGGAGGGGCCGAACACTGAAGCTTTCTTT
CDR3 protein: CASSLEGPNTEAFF
D gene: .
clone size: few
CDR3 length: 14
V gene: TRBV5-4
J gene: TRBJ1-1

CDR3 DNA: TGTGCCAGCCGAAGGGGCGACTATGGCTACACCTTC
CDR3 protein: CASRRGDYGYTF
D gene: .
clone size: many
CDR3 length: 12
V gene: TRBV2
J gene: TRBJ1-2

CDR3 DNA: TGTGCCAGCAGTGAAGTCAAGGGCACCACAGATACGCAGTATTTT
CDR3 protein: CASSEVKGTTDTQYF
D gene: .
clone size: many
CDR3 length: 15
V gene: TRBV2
J gene: TRBJ2-3

CDR3 DNA: TGTGCCAGCCAAAAGGTGGCAGGGTTTTACGACGAGCAGTACTTC
CDR3 protein: CASQKVAGFYDEQYF
D gene: .
clone size: many
CDR3 length: 15
V gene: TRBV28
J gene: TRBJ2-7

CDR3 DNA: TGTGCCAGCAGTTTAAGGGAGGCCTCCTATGGCTACACCTTC
CDR3 protein: CASSLREASYGYTF
D gene: .
clone size: many
CDR3 length: 14
V gene: TRBV27
J gene: TRBJ1-2

CDR3 DNA: TGCGCCAGCAGTGAGTCGGCCGCGGGGGGGGAGACCCAGTACTTC
CDR3 protein: CASSESAAGGETQYF
D gene: TRBD2
clone size: many
CDR3 length: 15
V gene: TRBV10-2
J gene: TRBJ2-5

CDR3 DNA: TGTGCCAGCAGCGCAGGGACTAGTCTTCTCTTGGGCTACGATGAGCAGTTCTTC
CDR3 protein: CASSAGTSLLLGYDEQFF
D gene: TRBD2
clone size: many
CDR3 length: 18
V gene: TRBV9
J gene: TRBJ2-1

CDR3 DNA: TGTGCCAGCAGTAGGGGGGTTCAAGAGACCCAGTACTTC
CDR3 protein: CASSRGVQETQYF
D gene: .
clone size: many
CDR3 length: 13
V gene: TRBV6-1
J gene: TRBJ2-5

CDR3 DNA: TGTGCCAGCAGCCCCGAACAGGGATTTAAGCAGTTCTTC
CDR3 protein: CASSPEQGFKQFF
D gene: .
clone size: .
CDR3 length: 13
V gene: TRBV11-2
J gene: TRBJ2-1

CDR3 DNA: TGTGCCAGCAGTCCGGGGACAGGGGTCGCCTACGAGCAGTACTTC
CDR3 protein: CASSPGTGVAYEQYF
D gene: TRBD1
clone size: .
CDR3 length: 15
V gene: TRBV28
J gene: TRBJ2-7

CDR3 DNA: TGCGCCAGCAGCCAAGTAAGAGAGACCCAGTACTTC
CDR3 protein: CASSQVRETQYF
D gene: .
clone size: .
CDR3 length: 12
V gene: TRBV4-1
J gene: TRBJ2-5

CDR3 DNA: TGCAGCGTGAGGAGCGGGAGGCATAGATACGAGCAGTACTTC
CDR3 protein: CSVRSGRHRYEQYF
D gene: TRBD2
clone size: many
CDR3 length: 14
V gene: TRBV29-1
J gene: TRBJ2-7

CDR3 DNA: TGTGCCAGTAGTACCGGACAGGGGGATCAGCCCCAGCATTTT
CDR3 protein: CASSTGQGDQPQHF
D gene: TRBD1
clone size: few
CDR3 length: 14
V gene: TRBV19
J gene: TRBJ1-5